Listed below are T cell receptor beta chains from one sample, sequenced in a study of blood T cell repertoires in COVID-19. Sequenced by immunoSEQ multiplex PCR; TCRdb stores in-frame clones only, minus some. The sample consists of about 200,000 clones, about 88% of them appearing once. Sequencing input: peripheral blood. The source of these receptors is a woman aged 40 to 50 who had recovered from COVID-19. The CDR3 runs from the conserved cysteine through the conserved F or W. Fields, in order: clone size, D gene, CDR3 length, V gene, J gene, CDR3 protein, CDR3 DNA. D genes are given only for firm matches. Only some rows state a clone size, as once, few, many or a class for expanded clones.

clone size: once; D gene: -; CDR3 length: 15; V gene: TRBV9; J gene: TRBJ1-1; CDR3 protein: CASSVDPQGNTEAFF; CDR3 DNA: TGTGCCAGCAGCGTAGATCCGCAGGGGAACACTGAAGCTTTCTTT
clone size: -; D gene: -; CDR3 length: 14; V gene: TRBV7-8; J gene: TRBJ1-6; CDR3 protein: CASSSGPTNSPLHF; CDR3 DNA: TGTGCCAGCAGCAGCGGACCAACCAATTCACCCCTCCACTTT
clone size: -; D gene: TRBD1; CDR3 length: 16; V gene: TRBV4-2; J gene: TRBJ1-4; CDR3 protein: CASSQDGDRGDEKLFF; CDR3 DNA: TGTGCCAGCAGCCAAGATGGGGACAGGGGTGATGAAAAACTGTTTTTT
clone size: -; D gene: TRBD2; CDR3 length: 15; V gene: TRBV5-1; J gene: TRBJ2-5; CDR3 protein: CASSLGLAGVGTQYF; CDR3 DNA: TGCGCCAGCAGCTTAGGCCTAGCGGGGGTAGGGACCCAGTACTTC
clone size: -; D gene: -; CDR3 length: 13; V gene: TRBV5-5; J gene: TRBJ2-7; CDR3 protein: CASSTVGVYEQYF; CDR3 DNA: TGTGCCAGCAGTACGGTAGGAGTCTACGAGCAGTACTTC
clone size: -; D gene: TRBD1; CDR3 length: 16; V gene: TRBV3-1/TRBV3-2; J gene: TRBJ1-2; CDR3 protein: CASSLHGTGINYGYTF; CDR3 DNA: TGTGCCAGCAGCCTACACGGGACAGGGATTAACTATGGCTACACCTTC
clone size: -; D gene: -; CDR3 length: 15; V gene: TRBV29-1; J gene: TRBJ2-4; CDR3 protein: CSVEPPGQGRNIQYF; CDR3 DNA: TGCAGCGTTGAACCCCCCGGGCAAGGGAGAAACATTCAGTACTTC
clone size: -; D gene: -; CDR3 length: 16; V gene: TRBV7-2; J gene: TRBJ2-7; CDR3 protein: CASSLGQASPSYEQYF; CDR3 DNA: TGTGCCAGCAGCTTAGGACAGGCCAGTCCCTCCTACGAGCAGTACTTC
clone size: once; D gene: TRBD1; CDR3 length: 15; V gene: TRBV30; J gene: TRBJ1-4; CDR3 protein: CAWSYPGQANEKLFF; CDR3 DNA: TGTGCCTGGAGTTACCCGGGACAGGCTAATGAAAAACTGTTTTTT
clone size: -; D gene: -; CDR3 length: 14; V gene: TRBV18; J gene: TRBJ1-4; CDR3 protein: CASSPSGYEEKLFF; CDR3 DNA: TGTGCCAGCTCACCCTCAGGTTATGAAGAAAAACTGTTTTTT
clone size: -; D gene: -; CDR3 length: 12; V gene: TRBV3-1/TRBV3-2; J gene: TRBJ1-1; CDR3 protein: CASGGAYTEAFF; CDR3 DNA: TGTGCCAGCGGCGGGGCTTACACTGAAGCTTTCTTT
clone size: once; D gene: TRBD2; CDR3 length: 14; V gene: TRBV2; J gene: TRBJ2-5; CDR3 protein: CASNKRESEETQYF; CDR3 DNA: TGTGCCAGCAATAAGCGGGAGTCCGAAGAGACCCAGTACTTC
clone size: -; D gene: TRBD1; CDR3 length: 18; V gene: TRBV30; J gene: TRBJ2-7; CDR3 protein: CAWSTTLLPGQGRDEQYF; CDR3 DNA: TGTGCCTGGAGTACGACCCTTCTCCCGGGACAGGGGAGGGACGAGCAGTACTTC
clone size: -; D gene: -; CDR3 length: 15; V gene: TRBV28; J gene: TRBJ1-6; CDR3 protein: CASSPMGRVGSPLHF; CDR3 DNA: TGTGCCAGCAGTCCTATGGGCAGGGTCGGCTCACCCCTCCACTTT
clone size: -; D gene: -; CDR3 length: 15; V gene: TRBV7-8; J gene: TRBJ1-1; CDR3 protein: CASSFSTGLNTEAFF; CDR3 DNA: TGTGCCAGCAGCTTCTCGACAGGACTGAACACTGAAGCTTTCTTT
clone size: -; D gene: TRBD2; CDR3 length: 16; V gene: TRBV7-6; J gene: TRBJ2-1; CDR3 protein: CASSRLAGVTYNEQFF; CDR3 DNA: TGTGCCAGCAGCAGGCTAGCGGGAGTCACCTACAATGAGCAGTTCTTC
clone size: -; D gene: -; CDR3 length: 15; V gene: TRBV6-5; J gene: TRBJ2-2; CDR3 protein: CASRRGAGYVGELFF; CDR3 DNA: TGTGCCAGCAGGCGCGGGGCAGGGTACGTCGGGGAGCTGTTTTTT
clone size: -; D gene: TRBD1; CDR3 length: 15; V gene: TRBV6-5; J gene: TRBJ1-4; CDR3 protein: CASRTRDRTNEKLFF; CDR3 DNA: TGTGCCAGCAGGACCCGGGACAGAACTAATGAAAAACTGTTTTTT
clone size: -; D gene: TRBD1; CDR3 length: 13; V gene: TRBV5-1; J gene: TRBJ2-2; CDR3 protein: CASSGQDTGELFF; CDR3 DNA: TGCGCCAGCAGCGGACAGGATACCGGGGAGCTGTTTTTT
clone size: -; D gene: TRBD2; CDR3 length: 16; V gene: TRBV27; J gene: TRBJ2-7; CDR3 protein: CASSLTPLAGGSEQYF; CDR3 DNA: TGTGCCAGCAGTTTAACCCCACTAGCGGGAGGATCGGAGCAGTACTTC
clone size: -; D gene: -; CDR3 length: 15; V gene: TRBV19; J gene: TRBJ2-3; CDR3 protein: CASSMDSFTPGTQYF; CDR3 DNA: TGTGCCAGTAGTATGGACAGTTTCACCCCGGGTACGCAGTATTTT
clone size: -; D gene: TRBD2; CDR3 length: 14; V gene: TRBV11-2; J gene: TRBJ2-7; CDR3 protein: CASSLVPGGGEQYF; CDR3 DNA: TGTGCCAGCAGCTTAGTTCCGGGAGGGGGCGAGCAGTACTTC
clone size: few; D gene: -; CDR3 length: 17; V gene: TRBV15; J gene: TRBJ2-5; CDR3 protein: CATSRGGPSGEDETQYF; CDR3 DNA: TGTGCCACCAGCAGAGGGGGCCCATCTGGGGAAGATGAGACCCAGTACTTC
clone size: -; D gene: TRBD1; CDR3 length: 15; V gene: TRBV4-3; J gene: TRBJ1-1; CDR3 protein: CASSSGTGRFTEAFF; CDR3 DNA: TGCGCCAGCAGCAGCGGGACAGGGCGGTTCACTGAAGCTTTCTTT
clone size: -; D gene: -; CDR3 length: 16; V gene: TRBV6-5; J gene: TRBJ1-4; CDR3 protein: CASSYGADATNEKLFF; CDR3 DNA: TGTGCCAGCAGTTACGGGGCTGACGCAACTAATGAAAAACTGTTTTTT
clone size: -; D gene: -; CDR3 length: 14; V gene: TRBV3-1/TRBV3-2; J gene: TRBJ2-7; CDR3 protein: CASSPGQALYEQYF; CDR3 DNA: TGTGCCAGCAGCCCCGGCCAGGCCCTCTACGAGCAGTACTTC
clone size: -; D gene: -; CDR3 length: 15; V gene: TRBV10-3; J gene: TRBJ1-2; CDR3 protein: CAISEDSMVNYGYTF; CDR3 DNA: TGTGCCATCAGTGAGGACAGTATGGTGAACTATGGCTACACCTTC
clone size: -; D gene: -; CDR3 length: 13; V gene: TRBV19; J gene: TRBJ2-7; CDR3 protein: CASSIGGTYEQYF; CDR3 DNA: TGTGCCAGTAGTATTGGCGGCACCTACGAGCAGTACTTC
clone size: -; D gene: TRBD2; CDR3 length: 15; V gene: TRBV4-1; J gene: TRBJ2-1; CDR3 protein: CASRENLAGGHEQFF; CDR3 DNA: TGCGCCAGCAGGGAAAATCTAGCGGGAGGACATGAGCAGTTCTTC
clone size: -; D gene: -; CDR3 length: 17; V gene: TRBV7-6; J gene: TRBJ2-1; CDR3 protein: CASSLGEGRGTYNEQFF; CDR3 DNA: TGTGCCAGCAGCTTAGGGGAGGGCAGGGGAACCTACAATGAGCAGTTCTTC
clone size: -; D gene: -; CDR3 length: 14; V gene: TRBV14; J gene: TRBJ1-4; CDR3 protein: CASSQWDIGEKLFF; CDR3 DNA: TGTGCCAGCAGCCAATGGGACATTGGGGAAAAACTGTTTTTT
clone size: -; D gene: TRBD1; CDR3 length: 12; V gene: TRBV12-3/TRBV12-4; J gene: TRBJ2-7; CDR3 protein: CASSSDRGEQYF; CDR3 DNA: TGTGCCAGCAGTTCCGACAGGGGCGAGCAGTACTTC
clone size: -; D gene: -; CDR3 length: 18; V gene: TRBV4-3; J gene: TRBJ2-3; CDR3 protein: CASSQAPARGGGTDTQYF; CDR3 DNA: TGCGCCAGCAGCCAAGCGCCGGCCAGGGGAGGGGGCACAGATACGCAGTATTTT
clone size: -; D gene: TRBD1; CDR3 length: 13; V gene: TRBV19; J gene: TRBJ1-4; CDR3 protein: CASQGAGYEKLFF; CDR3 DNA: TGTGCCAGCCAGGGGGCCGGCTATGAAAAACTGTTTTTT
clone size: -; D gene: -; CDR3 length: 13; V gene: TRBV7-3; J gene: TRBJ2-5; CDR3 protein: CASSLAEGQTQYF; CDR3 DNA: TGTGCCAGCAGCTTAGCGGAGGGACAGACCCAGTACTTC
clone size: -; D gene: -; CDR3 length: 13; V gene: TRBV2; J gene: TRBJ2-1; CDR3 protein: CASSLLAANEQFF; CDR3 DNA: TGTGCCAGCAGTCTACTAGCCGCCAATGAGCAGTTCTTC
clone size: -; D gene: -; CDR3 length: 10; V gene: TRBV5-1; J gene: TRBJ2-1; CDR3 protein: CASSHNEEFF; CDR3 DNA: TGCGCCAGCAGCCACAACGAGGAGTTCTTC
clone size: -; D gene: -; CDR3 length: 17; V gene: TRBV6-1; J gene: TRBJ1-2; CDR3 protein: CASSEAPGFGTYQGYTF; CDR3 DNA: TGTGCCAGCAGTGAAGCGCCGGGGTTTGGGACTTATCAAGGCTACACCTTC
clone size: -; D gene: TRBD1; CDR3 length: 15; V gene: TRBV19; J gene: TRBJ1-1; CDR3 protein: CASSQGDRVNTEAFF; CDR3 DNA: TGTGCCAGTAGTCAGGGAGACAGGGTGAACACTGAAGCTTTCTTT
clone size: once; D gene: -; CDR3 length: 20; V gene: TRBV4-1; J gene: TRBJ2-2; CDR3 protein: CASSQDSYPKRFANTGELFF; CDR3 DNA: TGCGCCAGCAGCCAAGATTCTTACCCAAAACGGTTCGCGAACACCGGGGAGCTGTTTTTT
clone size: -; D gene: TRBD1; CDR3 length: 15; V gene: TRBV6-6; J gene: TRBJ1-4; CDR3 protein: CASSRPRGSNEKLFF; CDR3 DNA: TGTGCCAGCAGTCGCCCCAGGGGGTCTAATGAAAAACTGTTTTTT
clone size: -; D gene: -; CDR3 length: 15; V gene: TRBV2; J gene: TRBJ1-1; CDR3 protein: CASSHREVANTEAFF; CDR3 DNA: TGTGCCAGCAGCCACCGAGAGGTGGCGAACACTGAAGCTTTCTTT
clone size: -; D gene: -; CDR3 length: 16; V gene: TRBV5-1; J gene: TRBJ1-3; CDR3 protein: CASSAGTGLSGNTIYF; CDR3 DNA: TGCGCCAGCAGCGCCGGGACGGGACTCTCTGGAAACACCATATATTTT
clone size: -; D gene: TRBD2; CDR3 length: 12; V gene: TRBV6-5; J gene: TRBJ2-7; CDR3 protein: CASTAGGPGQYF; CDR3 DNA: TGTGCCAGCACGGCGGGAGGGCCGGGGCAGTACTTC
clone size: -; D gene: TRBD2; CDR3 length: 15; V gene: TRBV5-1; J gene: TRBJ2-1; CDR3 protein: CASRVGTSAYNEQFF; CDR3 DNA: TGCGCCAGCAGAGTCGGGACTAGCGCCTACAATGAGCAGTTCTTC
clone size: -; D gene: TRBD1; CDR3 length: 16; V gene: TRBV28; J gene: TRBJ1-2; CDR3 protein: CASSPQRGQGNYGYTF; CDR3 DNA: TGTGCCAGCAGTCCCCAGAGGGGGCAGGGAAACTATGGCTACACCTTC
clone size: -; D gene: TRBD1; CDR3 length: 15; V gene: TRBV24-1; J gene: TRBJ2-5; CDR3 protein: CATSDLDRGYETQYF; CDR3 DNA: TGTGCCACCAGTGATCTCGACAGGGGTTACGAGACCCAGTACTTC
clone size: -; D gene: -; CDR3 length: 15; V gene: TRBV7-9; J gene: TRBJ2-7; CDR3 protein: CASSPRSGSSYEQYF; CDR3 DNA: TGTGCCAGCAGCCCGCGGAGCGGTAGCTCCTACGAGCAGTACTTC
clone size: -; D gene: -; CDR3 length: 14; V gene: TRBV7-2; J gene: TRBJ1-6; CDR3 protein: CASSLGGTPSPLHF; CDR3 DNA: TGTGCCAGCAGCTTGGGGGGAACGCCCTCACCCCTCCACTTT
clone size: once; D gene: -; CDR3 length: 14; V gene: TRBV30; J gene: TRBJ1-1; CDR3 protein: CAWDNRVTNTEAFF; CDR3 DNA: TGTGCCTGGGACAACAGGGTGACGAACACTGAAGCTTTCTTT
clone size: -; D gene: TRBD2; CDR3 length: 14; V gene: TRBV7-9; J gene: TRBJ2-5; CDR3 protein: CASSLTSGQETQYF; CDR3 DNA: TGTGCCAGCAGCTTAACTAGCGGCCAAGAGACCCAGTACTTC
clone size: -; D gene: TRBD1; CDR3 length: 14; V gene: TRBV7-2; J gene: TRBJ1-2; CDR3 protein: CASSPQGDPHGYTF; CDR3 DNA: TGTGCCAGCAGCCCCCAGGGGGATCCCCATGGCTACACCTTC